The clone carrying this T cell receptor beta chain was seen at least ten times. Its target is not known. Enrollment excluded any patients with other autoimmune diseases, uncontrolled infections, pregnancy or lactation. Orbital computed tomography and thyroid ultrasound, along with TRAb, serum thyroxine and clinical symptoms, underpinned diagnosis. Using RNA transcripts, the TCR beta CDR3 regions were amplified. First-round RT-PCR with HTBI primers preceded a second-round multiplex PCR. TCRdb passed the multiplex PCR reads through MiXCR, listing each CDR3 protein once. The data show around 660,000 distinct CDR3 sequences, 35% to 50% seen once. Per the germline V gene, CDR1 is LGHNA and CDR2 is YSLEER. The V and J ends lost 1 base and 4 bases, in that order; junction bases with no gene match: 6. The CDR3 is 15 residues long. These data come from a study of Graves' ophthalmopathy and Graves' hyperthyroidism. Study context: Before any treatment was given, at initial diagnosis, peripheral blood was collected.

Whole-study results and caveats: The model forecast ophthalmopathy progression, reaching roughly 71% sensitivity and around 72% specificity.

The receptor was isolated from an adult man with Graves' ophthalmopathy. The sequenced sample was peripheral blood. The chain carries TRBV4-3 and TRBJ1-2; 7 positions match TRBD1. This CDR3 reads CASSQGQGLGYGYTF. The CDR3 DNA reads TGCGCCAGCAGCCAAGGACAGGGTCTCGGCTATGGCTACACCTTC.